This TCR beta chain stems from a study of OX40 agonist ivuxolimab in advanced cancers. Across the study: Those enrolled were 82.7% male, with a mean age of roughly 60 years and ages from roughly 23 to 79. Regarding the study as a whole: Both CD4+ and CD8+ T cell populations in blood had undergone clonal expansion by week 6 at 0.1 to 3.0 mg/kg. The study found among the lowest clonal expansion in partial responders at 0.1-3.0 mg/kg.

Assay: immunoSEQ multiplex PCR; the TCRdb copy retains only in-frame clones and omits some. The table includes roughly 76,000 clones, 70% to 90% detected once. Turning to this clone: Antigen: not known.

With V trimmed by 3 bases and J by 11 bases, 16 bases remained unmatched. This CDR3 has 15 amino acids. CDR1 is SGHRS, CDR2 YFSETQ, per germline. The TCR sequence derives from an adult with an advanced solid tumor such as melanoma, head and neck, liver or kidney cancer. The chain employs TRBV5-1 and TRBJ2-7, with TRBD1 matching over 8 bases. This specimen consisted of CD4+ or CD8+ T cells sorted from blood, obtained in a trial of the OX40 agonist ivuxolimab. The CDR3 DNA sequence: TGCGCCAGCAGCTCCGGGACAGGTCTTTTCAGTAAGAAGTACTTC. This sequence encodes CASSSGTGLFSKKYF.